This T cell receptor beta chain appears in the sequencing data of a study of shared clonotypes between healthy human individuals. Naive-designated CD8 cells lacked CD45RO, were positively enriched for CCR7, and omitted terminally differentiated effector memory CD45RA+ cells. A note on this clone: Antigen: not known.

Study results and caveats: Enrolling few donors narrowed the genetic and exposure-history diversity that was represented.

Germline assignment: CDR1 MDHEN and CDR2 SYDVKM. The CDR3 loop spans 14 amino acids. The junction had 8 bases not matched to a gene; V was cut back by 6 bases and J by 7 bases. Every subset's genomic DNA went evenly onto several immunoSEQ plates. The data were produced by immunoSEQ multiplex PCR, yet TCRdb's version contains in-frame clones alone and is incomplete. The repertoire has hundreds of thousands of clones, approximately 95% of them found once; the top ten carry over 0.1%. The receptor was isolated from a woman in her twenties or thirties in good health. V gene TRBV28 combines with J gene TRBJ2-7; 11 positions agree with TRBD2. The sample was naive CD8+ T cells sorted from blood. CDR3 bases: TGTGCCAGCAGCCTAGCGGGAGGTTTAGGAGAGCAGTACTTC. Its translation: CASSLAGGLGEQYF.